This T cell receptor (beta chain) comes out of a study of beta chain features in type 1 diabetes (dated by TCRdb to 2017 to 2018). Context from the whole study: Mean age, gender distribution, total cell number and subset yield were not different between patients and healthy donors. Across all samples, approximately 100 million sorted cells were examined, and cell number per subset correlated strongly with RNA yield. The study compared the TCRB repertoires of sorted circulating CD4+ T cell subsets in recently diagnosed type 1 diabetes patients with those in matched healthy donors. Naive and central memory subsets were obtained from all 30 or so donors, but regulatory and stem cell-like memory subsets were isolated from only 8 patients and 8 healthy donors. Paper-wide results and their limitations: Because the HLA sub-analyses included only small numbers of individuals, any influence of HLA type on TCRB rearrangement was left unresolved. At VDJ recombination sites, patients with type 1 diabetes made fewer insertions and deleted more nucleotides, a pattern implying thymic rearrangement abnormalities. A moderate but significant shortening of TCRB CDR3 length was observed in type 1 diabetes patients in all four CD4+ subsets. Naive, central memory and regulatory TCRB repertoires appeared more similar among patients than among healthy donors. PCR may preferentially amplify shorter templates, but because patient and control samples were amplified and corrected together, any resulting skew would affect both groups equally. Sequencing cDNA rather than genomic DNA could over-represent highly expressing activated cells, although activation and CD3 levels did not differ between groups.

The High Capacity cDNA Reverse Transcription Kit was used to reverse transcribe all of the isolated RNA, meaning that expressed TCRB transcripts were what got sequenced. Deep immunoSEQ sequencing was applied to naive, central memory and regulatory T cell samples, giving an average of about 3.7 million total reads per sample. After sorted cells were lysed in RLT buffer, RNA was extracted with DNase-treated RNeasy Micro or Mini kits, with the choice depending on cell number. Each cell subset was processed on its own to prevent cross-contamination, while patient and healthy donor samples were processed together. TCRB sequences were amplified from cDNA with the immunoSEQ multiplex PCR, producing 87-bp fragments spanning the CDR3 region. The amplicons were sequenced using the Illumina HiSeq platform. Under the source paper's analysis protocol: PCR bias was corrected computationally using synthetic template baselines, and reads within Hamming distance 2 were collapsed, with unmergeable singletons discarded. Reads were aligned to IMGT to assign V, D and J genes, CDR3 length, and insertions or deletions at six rearrangement sites. Within each subset, clonotype counts were normalized to sorted cell number, after which true diversity and Gini coefficients were computed with the tcR R package. The overlap coefficient, calculated on TCRB nucleotide sequences, was used to quantify repertoire sharing. Sourced from immuneACCESS, this table was stored by TCRdb with only in-frame sequences that have V and J called. A share of the clones is absent; for the studies checked, an unresolved V gene accounts for under half, and the remainder has no known explanation. V, J and clone size reflect that table, while D and trimming were determined from the DNA. The sample table holds over 300,000 clones, of which 8% were seen once. The ten largest clones add up to around 0.44% of the sample.

Each donor gave one peripheral blood draw, approximately 100 mL on average, collected into heparinised tubes. A BD FACSAria II and a panel including CD45RO, CCR7, CD25, CD127, CD95 and CD27 were used to sort naive, central memory, regulatory and stem cell-like memory CD4+ T cells. Purity was above 98% for every sorted population. PBMCs were separated immediately by Lymphoprep density gradient centrifugation and were stained directly, without being cultured. Samples were stained and sorted in pairs, with one healthy donor and one patient per experiment, so that batch effects were minimized. This clone was seen a few times. The antigen it binds to is not known. No clone much larger than this one lies a single base away; base qualities are absent. Source material: central memory CD4+ T cells from blood. This receptor was taken from a woman aged 18-29 years in good health.

The DNA sequence is given as TGTGCCAGCAGCGTGACAGGGGAGCCCGGGGAGCTGTTTTTT. Its translation reads: CASSVTGEPGELFF. Recombination joined TRBV9 with TRBJ2-2, with 8 middle bases fitting TRBD1. Its CDR3 holds 14 amino acids, cysteine through phenylalanine. Only CDR3 DNA remains: 42 bases, in frame from the first base. Compared with germline, V lacks 2 bases and J lacks 6 bases; bases without a gene match: 3. In the germline V gene, CDR1 corresponds to SGDLS and CDR2 to YYNGEE.